These 19 T cell receptor beta chains share one sample of origin, sequenced in a study of beta chain features in type 1 diabetes. Expressed TCRB transcripts got sequenced, as all isolated RNA was reverse transcribed. Generated by immunoSEQ multiplex PCR, the TCRdb table keeps only in-frame clones and is missing some. The sample holds roughly 730,000 clones, about an eighth seen once. Findings and caveats of the study: Shortening that was moderate but significant affected the TCRB CDR3s of Type 1 diabetes patients in all four CD4+ subsets.

Their antigens are not known. Sequencing input: naive CD4+ T cells from blood. The receptors derive from a man younger than 35 with type 1 diabetes.

Only a few counts were recorded for this clone. The J gene is TRBJ2-7, the V gene TRBV4-1, with 9 bases that match TRBD2. The CDR3 runs to 15 residues. Trimming cost V 2 bases and J 4 bases; bases outside gene matches: 6. Germline-derived CDR1 and CDR2 are MGHRA and YSYEKL. The CDR3 sequence: CASSQPQRGVYEQYF. The CDR3 coding sequence is TGCGCCAGCAGCCAACCGCAGCGGGGGGTATACGAGCAGTACTTC.

A few counts support this clone. This chain uses TRBV5-1 with TRBJ2-7, with D maybe TRBD1 (6 bases). CDR1 and CDR2 (germline): SGHRS, YFSETQ. Trimming took 5 bases from V and 0 from J, leaving 9 bases between them. The CDR3 runs 13 residues. The DNA for the CDR3 is TGCGCCAGCAGAGGGGACAACTCCTACGAGCAGTACTTC. It encodes CASRGDNSYEQYF.

The CDR3 DNA sequence: TGTGCCAGCAGTTATGAGGGACACCCCGGTGATTCACCCCTCCACTTT. Encoded protein: CASSYEGHPGDSPLHF. The chain carries TRBV6-5 and TRBJ1-6; possible D gene TRBD1, 6 bases. The germline CDR1 and CDR2 sequences are MNHEY and SVGAGI. V was trimmed by 3 bases and J by 8 bases, leaving 17 bases between them. The CDR3 has 16 residues.

The chain couples TRBV30 to TRBJ1-3, with D hard to call. Germline values: CDR1 GTSNPN, CDR2 SVGIG (reference sequence). The CDR3 consists of 11 residues. V was clipped by 6 bases and J by 0 bases, with 3 bases between them. CDR3 residues: CACISGNTIYF. CDR3 nucleotide sequence: TGTGCCTGTATCTCTGGAAACACCATATATTTT.

This clone has a handful of counts. CDR3 in DNA: TGCGCCAGCAGCCAAGGGGGGGCCCAAAGAAACAATGAGCAGTTCTTC. Translated: CASSQGGAQRNNEQFF. The rearrangement uses TRBV4-1 and TRBJ2-1; the D gene could be TRBD1 or TRBD2 (6 bases each). The germline V gene encodes CDR1 MGHRA and CDR2 YSYEKL. Trimming stripped 1 base from V and 5 bases from J, with 15 bases between. The CDR3 covers 16 residues.

The V gene is TRBV7-9, the J gene TRBJ2-7; TRBD2 matches 7 bases. The ends lost 4 bases at V and 3 bases at J; junction bases unmatched: 6. CDR3 length: 14 residues. Germline CDR1 reads SEHNR; CDR2 reads FQNEAQ (reference sequence). The CDR3 nucleotides read TGTGCCAGCAGCTCAGCGGGACGGATCTACGAGCAGTACTTC. It translates to CASSSAGRIYEQYF.

There are a few counts of this clone. This sequence joins TRBV28 and TRBJ2-3, with a possible D match to TRBD2 (6 bases). Germline lookup yields CDR1 MDHEN and CDR2 SYDVKM. This CDR3 spans 13 amino acids. Trimming shortened V by 2 bases and J by 8 bases, and 11 bases separated the two germline ends. CDR3 DNA sequence: TGTGCCAGCAGTTTAGGCGGGACTGTTACGCAGTATTTT. It translates to CASSLGGTVTQYF.

The chain combines TRBV7-2 with TRBJ2-3; 7 bases agree with TRBD1. CDR3 length equals 15 residues. Germline CDR1 and CDR2: SGHTA and FQGNSA. V lost 0 bases and J lost 3; bases outside the gene matches: 3. The DNA for the CDR3 is TGTGCCAGCAGCTTAGCAGTACAGGGGACAGATACGCAGTATTTT. Translated, it gives CASSLAVQGTDTQYF.

The chain employs TRBV5-1 and TRBJ1-1; 7 bases line up with TRBD1. Germline V gene data show CDR1 as SGHRS and CDR2 as YFSETQ. J gave up 1 base and V 0 bases, and 6 bases lay outside the gene matches. The CDR3 runs 16 residues. The CDR3 DNA sequence: TGCGCCAGCAGCTTGGGAACAGGGGCTACGAACACTGAAGCTTTCTTT. It encodes CASSLGTGATNTEAFF. The full variable domain, with the rest looked up from reference TRBV5-1 and TRBJ1-1, is KAGVTQTPRYLIKTRGQQVTLSCSPISGHRSVSWYQQTPGQGLQFLFEYFSETQRNKGNFPGRFSGRQFSNSRSEMNVSTLELGDSALYLCASSLGTGATNTEAFFGQGTRLTVV.

On this clone itself: This same CDR3 is encoded by further DNA sequences in the sample. The J gene is TRBJ2-5, the V gene TRBV5-1; no clear D gene. V was cut by 0 bases and J by 0 bases, with 6 bases left in between. Germline CDR1 reads SGHRS; CDR2 reads YFSETQ. The CDR3 length is 14 residues. The CDR3 protein is CASSLGGDQETQYF. The CDR3, as DNA: TGCGCCAGCAGCTTGGGGGGTGACCAAGAGACCCAGTACTTC.

This chain connects TRBV18 to TRBJ1-2; D possibly corresponds to TRBD1 (6 bases). The ends were cut back, 1 base at V and 4 bases at J, with 19 bases in the middle. The germline CDR1 and CDR2 sequences are KGHSH and LQKENI. The length of the CDR3 is 17 residues. The CDR3 sequence is CASSPLPPRWGPYGYTF. The DNA for the CDR3 is TGTGCCAGCTCACCACTACCCCCGCGGTGGGGGCCCTATGGCTACACCTTC.

The gene calls are TRBV6-5 and TRBJ1-1; D not resolved. The CDR3 covers 13 residues. V shed 6 bases and J shed 4 bases, with 12 bases lying between them. The germline gives CDR1 MNHEY, CDR2 SVGAGI. As DNA, the CDR3 is TGTGCCAGCAGAGCCTTGGGCAGCACTGAAGCTTTCTTT. Translating it yields CASRALGSTEAFF.

This sequence joins TRBV15 and TRBJ1-6, with 8 bases matching TRBD1. The V segment lost 1 base and the J segment 7 bases; nucleotides outside the gene matches: 9. Germline CDR1 is LNHNV and CDR2 is YYDKDF (reference sequence). The CDR3 extends over 17 amino acids. The CDR3 region is CATSRGAGGAKNSPLHF. In DNA form, the CDR3 reads TGTGCCACCAGCAGAGGAGCAGGGGGCGCAAAAAATTCACCCCTCCACTTT. The full variable domain, its missing parts supplied by reference TRBV15 and TRBJ1-6, is DAMVIQNPRYQVTQFGKPVTLSCSQTLNHNVMYWYQQKSSQAPKLLFHYYDKDFNNEADTPDNFQSRRPNTSFCFLDIRSPGLGDTAMYLCATSRGAGGAKNSPLHFGNGTRLTVT.

The chain employs TRBV11-2 and TRBJ1-1, with D unresolved. V dropped 3 bases and J dropped 5 bases, with 10 bases sitting between them. This CDR3 is 13 amino acids long. Germline loops: CDR1 SGHAT, CDR2 FQNNGV. CDR3 residues: CASSLPGGTEAFF. The CDR3 DNA reads TGTGCCAGCAGCTTGCCGGGAGGTACTGAAGCTTTCTTT.

With regard to this clone: The sample holds other DNA sequences that translate to the same CDR3. The chain is built from TRBV18 and TRBJ2-3, with D hard to call. Trimming stripped 3 bases from V and 3 bases from J, with 7 bases between. The germline V gene encodes CDR1 KGHSH and CDR2 LQKENI. The CDR3 contains 13 residues. The CDR3 loop reads CASSPGPTDTQYF. The CDR3 coding sequence is TGTGCCAGCTCACCGGGTCCGACAGATACGCAGTATTTT.

This clone was counted a few times. The chain employs TRBV29-1 and TRBJ1-3; D call uncertain. The CDR3 totals 14 residues. Per germline, CDR1 SQVTM and CDR2 ANQGSEA. Trimming took off 3 bases at V and 0 bases at J, with 9 bases between the two ends. CDR3 bases: TGCAGCGTTGAGGTGTTGAGCTCTGGAAACACCATATATTTT. It translates to CSVEVLSSGNTIYF.

This chain links TRBV13 with TRBJ2-4; 7 bases align to TRBD1. There are 15 residues in the CDR3. Trimming cost V 5 bases and J 5 bases; bases outside gene matches: 9. Germline assignment: CDR1 PRHDT and CDR2 FYEKMQ (reference sequence). The CDR3 DNA reads TGTGCCAGCAGCCGACCCCCGGGACAGCAAAACATTCAGTACTTC. As protein: CASSRPPGQQNIQYF.

V and J are TRBV23-1 and TRBJ2-7; 7 bases are a match to TRBD1. TRBV23-1 counts as an open reading frame of uncertain function. With 2 bases clipped from V and 3 bases from J, the junction kept 4 bases outside the gene matches. The CDR3 length is 14 residues. For the CDR3, the DNA is TGCGCCAGCAGTCAAAGGCCAGGGGGCTACGAGCAGTACTTC. Protein product: CASSQRPGGYEQYF.

This clone was recorded a few times. This chain links TRBV30 with TRBJ2-2; D remains unclear. CDR3 length: 11 amino acids. Per germline, CDR1 GTSNPN and CDR2 SVGIG (reference sequence). V was cut by 3 bases and J by 4 bases, with 3 bases left in between. As DNA, the CDR3 is TGTGCCTGGAGCCTCACCGGGGAGCTGTTTTTT. It encodes CAWSLTGELFF.